The 13 T cell receptor beta chains listed next were all sequenced from one sample in a study of T cell clonality in common variable immunodeficiency. The study's findings and limits: In common variable immunodeficiency, TCR beta chains reportedly carried fewer deletions and N-nucleotide insertions.

The antigens of these receptors remain unknown. Using immunoSEQ multiplex PCR, the repertoire was profiled, and TCRdb retains in-frame clones only, with some absent. This sample comprises 30,000 to 40,000 clones, none seen once only. Material for sequencing was peripheral blood mononuclear cells. The receptors shown here come from a human donor with common variable immunodeficiency.

Concerning this clone itself: The CDR3 end is not reached by the read, which stops 3 residues before it; the germline J gene fills it in. The gene calls are TRBV20-1 and TRBJ2-7; 9 nucleotides match TRBD2. Looked up from germline, CDR1 is DFQATT and CDR2 is SNEGSKA (reference sequence). Germline trimming cut 5 bases from V and 3 bases from J; bases unmatched to any gene: 8. CDR3 length: 14 residues. This chain's CDR3 is CSAGQWTSVYEQYF. CDR3 DNA (partial): TGCAGTGCTGGTCAATGGACTAGCGTCTACGAG.

The chain's CDR3 is CASSLRWTGPGELFF. The covered CDR3 bases are TGTGCCAGCAGCCTACGCTGGACAGGGCCCGGGGAG. The genes are TRBV7-2 and TRBJ2-2; 8 nucleotides agree with TRBD1. The read stops 3 residues short of the end of the CDR3; the missing end is completed from the germline J gene. CDR3 length equals 15 residues. V was pared by 5 bases and J by 6 bases, with 8 bases of the junction left unmatched. CDR1 and CDR2 from the germline V gene are SGHTA and FQGNSA.

In this sample, this clone turned up many times. Read coverage stops 3 residues before the CDR3 terminus; the germline J gene supplies the remainder. The chain links TRBV12-5 to TRBJ2-3; 12 positions agree with TRBD2. Trimming cost V 5 bases and J 4 bases; bases outside gene matches: 1. The CDR3 extends over 14 amino acids. CDR1 is LGHNT, CDR2 FRNRAP, per germline. The DNA read from the CDR3 is TGTGCTAGTGGTCTAGCGGGAGGGCCAGATACG. It specifies CASGLAGGPDT. The whole CDR3 protein reads CASGLAGGPDTQYF.

This clone was recorded many times. The CDR3 is CASSLIQGGQGYTF. The sequenced part of the CDR3 DNA is TGTGCCAGCAGCTTAATACAGGGAGGACAAGGC. The chain combines TRBV5-4 with TRBJ1-2, with D maybe TRBD1 (6 bases). The CDR3 end is not reached by the read, which stops 3 residues before it; the germline J gene fills it in. This CDR3 comprises 14 residues. Germline V gives CDR1 SGHNT, CDR2 YYREEE (reference sequence). Full variable domain (missing parts from reference TRBV5-4 and TRBJ1-2): ETGVTQSPTHLIKTRGQQVTLRCSSQSGHNTVSWYQQALGQGPQFIFQYYREEENGRGNFPPRFSGLQFPNYSSELNVNALELDDSALYLCASSLIQGGQGYTFGSGTRLTVV.

On this clone itself: Read coverage stops 3 residues before the CDR3 terminus; the germline J gene supplies the remainder. The rearrangement joins TRBV11-2 to TRBJ2-5; no clear D. This CDR3 region has 14 residues. Looked up from germline, CDR1 is SGHAT and CDR2 is FQNNGV. V was clipped by 1 base and J by 1 base, with 7 bases between them. The covered CDR3 bases are TGTGCCAGCAGCTTAGGCAGGCGCCAAGAGACC. Its translation is CASSLGRRQET. In full, the CDR3 reads CASSLGRRQETQYF.

This clone was seen a few times. The read is 3 residues too short to cover the CDR3 end, so that end is filled in from the germline J gene. This chain connects TRBV19 to TRBJ1-6; D may be TRBD1 (6 bases). Trimming took off 5 bases at V and 0 bases at J, with 11 bases between the two ends. The germline V gene encodes CDR1 LNHDA and CDR2 SQIVND (reference sequence). This CDR3 has 16 residues. This CDR3 reads CASSGTWSSYNSPLHF. The covered CDR3 bases are TGTGCCAGTAGTGGGACATGGAGCTCCTATAATTCACCC.

This clone showed up many times. The read ends 3 residues early relative to the CDR3; the germline J gene fills the gap. This sequence joins TRBV10-3 and TRBJ1-2; 7 bases line up with TRBD1. Germline values: CDR1 ENHRY, CDR2 SYGVKD. Trimming cost V 6 bases and J 4 bases; bases outside gene matches: 2. The CDR3 consists of 12 residues. The CDR3 sequence is CAIRGTVYGYTF. The sequenced CDR3 bases are TGTGCCATCAGGGGGACAGTCTATGGC.

This clone was detected many times. The read terminates 3 residues ahead of where the CDR3 ends, so the germline J gene completes it. The gene calls are TRBV6-1 and TRBJ2-5, with TRBD1 as a possible D gene (5 bases). The CDR3 has 13 amino acids. Germline CDR1 reads MNHNS; CDR2 reads SASEGT. The V end lost 4 bases, the J end lost 2 bases, and 8 bases lay between the germline ends. CDR3 sequence reads: CASSGAGQETQYF. The CDR3 DNA, read in part, is TGTGCCAGCAGTGGGGCAGGGCAAGAGACC.

The table lists this clone with a few counts. The read comes to an end 3 residues before the CDR3 does, leaving the germline J gene to fill in the end. The chain couples TRBV6-4 to TRBJ2-3; TRBD2 aligns across 7 bases. The CDR3 runs to 16 residues. Germline-derived CDR1 and CDR2 are MRHNA and SNTAGT. V was pared by 0 bases and J by 0 bases, with 3 bases of the junction left unmatched. CDR3 bases read: TGTGCCAGCAGTGACTCGATGGGACTAAGCACAGATACG. It is translated as CASSDSMGLSTDT. The entire CDR3 protein is CASSDSMGLSTDTQYF.

The sample holds a few counts of this clone. The CDR3 end is not reached by the read, which stops 3 residues before it; the germline J gene fills it in. This chain connects TRBV11-2 to TRBJ1-5; D might be TRBD1 (5 bases). V was cut by 5 bases and J by 7 bases, with 12 bases left in between. Germline V gene lookup returns CDR1 SGHAT and CDR2 FQNNGV. This CDR3 has 13 amino acids. CDR3 sequence reads: CASSKDILQPQHF. CDR3 DNA (partial): TGTGCCAGCAGCAAGGACATCTTACAGCCC. Variable domain in full (rest from reference TRBV11-2 and TRBJ1-5): EAGVAQSPRYKIIEKRQSVAFWCNPISGHATLYWYQQILGQGPKLLIQFQNNGVVDDSQLPKDRFSAERLKGVDSTLKIQPAKLEDSAVYLCASSKDILQPQHFGDGTRLSIL.

This clone was observed a handful of times. Read sequence stops 3 residues before the CDR3 end, and the germline J gene provides the missing end. Other DNA sequences in this sample translate to the same CDR3. V gene TRBV19 combines with J gene TRBJ2-6, with 9 bases that match TRBD1. The junction had 4 bases not matched to a gene; V was cut back by 3 bases and J by 4 bases. The CDR3 extends over 16 amino acids. Germline CDR1 is LNHDA and CDR2 is SQIVND (reference sequence). CDR3 loop: CASSIRTGAGANVLTF. The sequenced part of the CDR3 DNA is TGTGCCAGTAGTATTCGGACAGGGGCGGGGGCCAACGTC.

As for this clone: The read stops 3 residues short of the end of the CDR3; the missing end is completed from the germline J gene. The chain is built from TRBV29-1 and TRBJ2-7; 13 bases align to TRBD2. CDR1 SQVTM and CDR2 ANQGSEA come from the germline V gene. V lost 4 bases to trimming and J lost 3 bases; unmatched junction nucleotides: 3. This CDR3 spans 14 amino acids. The CDR3 DNA, read in part, is TGCAGCGTTGCCGGGACTAGCGGGGTCTACGAG. Translating it yields CSVAGTSGVYE. The whole CDR3 region reads CSVAGTSGVYEQYF.

This clone was found a few times. The read is 3 residues too short to cover the CDR3 end, so that end is filled in from the germline J gene. This chain connects TRBV23-1 to TRBJ1-6; D may be TRBD1 (6 bases). TRBV23-1 is given ORF status, its function remaining uncertain. The CDR3 is 16 residues long. Trimming removed 8 bases at V and 7 bases at J, with 21 bases between. The sequenced CDR3 bases are TGCGCCAGCCTTCCCCGGGGGGGGGCGCGAAATTCACCC. Translated, it gives CASLPRGGARNSP. The CDR3 reads in full as CASLPRGGARNSPLHF.